The 32 T cell receptor beta chains below all came from one sample that was sequenced in a study of post-analysis software for immune sequencing data. Study-wide points: In patients, five or six TRBV segments were more frequent than in controls, with TRBV5-6, TRBV5-1 and TRBV20-1 among them.

Unique molecular identifiers were present in the TCR beta cDNA libraries. TCRdb recomputed calls from the PCR reads with MiXCR, one row per CDR3 protein. The table has hundreds of thousands of distinct CDR3 sequences, roughly 27% seen once. These receptors have no identified antigens. Source material: blood. The receptors come from a girl aged 10-17 years with multiple sclerosis.

The chain employs TRBV6-1 and TRBJ2-1; TRBD2 is a possible D gene (6 bases). Germline CDR1 is MNHNS and CDR2 is SASEGT. V lost 7 bases and J lost 0, with 22 bases in between. The CDR3 spans 18 residues. CDR3 bases: TGTGCCAGCATTCGATTTTGGGGACTCTCGAGCTCCTACAATGAGCAGTTCTTC. Translated, it gives CASIRFWGLSSSYNEQFF.

This chain uses TRBV7-2 with TRBJ1-1; the D gene is possibly TRBD1 (5 bases). V was trimmed by 1 base and J by 6 bases, leaving 12 bases between them. The length of the CDR3 is 14 residues. CDR1 and CDR2 (germline): SGHTA, FQGNSA. CDR3: CASSLDRWGPEAFF. Written as DNA, the CDR3 is TGTGCCAGCAGCTTAGACCGGTGGGGCCCTGAAGCTTTCTTT.

The chain has TRBV20-1 and TRBJ1-2; tentative D call: TRBD1 (6 bases). V was clipped by 1 base and J by 3 bases, with 18 bases between them. CDR1 is DFQATT, CDR2 SNEGSKA, per germline (reference sequence). The CDR3 is 16 residues long. CDR3 region: CSARAPQGSVHYGYTF. CDR3 coding DNA: TGCAGTGCTAGAGCCCCACAGGGCTCGGTTCACTATGGCTACACCTTC.

This sequence joins TRBV12-3 or TRBV12-4 and TRBJ1-2; weak D call: TRBD1 (5 bases). CDR3 length: 13 residues. This CDR3 is CASERGANYGYTF. In DNA, the CDR3 is TGTGCTAGCGAGAGGGGCGCGAACTATGGCTACACCTTC.

The chain links TRBV4-1 to TRBJ1-1, with a possible D match to TRBD1 (6 bases). The CDR3 runs to 19 residues. Trimming removed 0 bases from V and 4 bases from J, with 24 bases in between. The germline CDR1 and CDR2 sequences are MGHRA and YSYEKL. This CDR3 is CASSQDALNGGGRSTEAFF. The CDR3 coding sequence is TGCGCCAGCAGCCAAGATGCTCTCAACGGGGGGGGCAGGAGCACTGAAGCTTTCTTT.

This chain uses TRBV5-1 with TRBJ2-1; D gene uncertain. The CDR3 consists of 15 residues. CDR1 is SGHRS and CDR2 is YFSETQ in the germline V gene. V was shortened by 0 bases and J by 4 bases, with 11 bases between the two germline ends. CDR3 sequence (DNA): TGCGCCAGCAGCTTGGAATTCCAGATATACAATGAGCAGTTCTTC. It encodes CASSLEFQIYNEQFF.

V and J are TRBV4-1 and TRBJ2-3; D gene unclear. This CDR3 has 13 amino acids. Trimming pared 1 base from V and 4 bases from J, leaving 6 bases between. Germline loops: CDR1 MGHRA, CDR2 YSYEKL. The CDR3 coding sequence is TGCGCCAGCAGCCAAGGCGTCGCAGATACGCAGTATTTT. Amino acid sequence: CASSQGVADTQYF.

With regard to this clonotype: The junction does not match germline at one end; this may be a read error. V usage is TRBV28 and J usage is TRBJ1-6; D not certain. Germline CDR1 MDHEN, CDR2 SYDVKM. This CDR3 comprises 14 residues. CDR3 amino acids: CACSYDVQNSPLHF. The CDR3 region has the DNA TGTGCCTGCAGCTACGACGTACAAAATTCACCCCTCCACTTT. Looking up the rest from reference TRBV28 and TRBJ1-6 gives the full variable domain: DVKVTQSSRYLVKRTGEKVFLECVQDMDHENMFWYRQDPGLGLRLIYFSYDVKMKEKGDIPEGYSVSREKKERFSLILESASTNQTSMYLCACSYDVQNSPLHFGNGTRLTVT.

The rearrangement uses TRBV9 and TRBJ1-2; 8 bases align to TRBD1. CDR3 length equals 17 residues. Germline V gene lookup returns CDR1 SGDLS and CDR2 YYNGEE. Unmatched junction bases numbered 15, after V lost 3 bases and J lost 5 bases. CDR3 region: CASSGPPQGAFGYGYTF. CDR3 sequence (DNA): TGTGCCAGCAGCGGACCCCCCCAGGGGGCATTTGGGTATGGCTACACCTTC. Full variable domain (missing parts from reference TRBV9 and TRBJ1-2): DSGVTQTPKHLITATGQRVTLRCSPRSGDLSVYWYQQSLDQGLQFLIQYYNGEERAKGNILERFSAQQFPDLHSELNLSSLELGDSALYFCASSGPPQGAFGYGYTFGSGTRLTVV.

This clonotype was detected only a few times. This sequence joins TRBV6-2 or TRBV6-3 and TRBJ2-7; 8 nucleotides agree with TRBD1. V shed 7 bases and J 7 bases; nucleotides not matched to a gene: 9. Germline loops: CDR1 MNHEY, CDR2 SVGEGT. This CDR3 contains 13 residues. For the CDR3, the DNA is TGTGCCAGCACCCGGACAGGGACTCGGGAGCAGTACTTC. Its translation: CASTRTGTREQYF.

The rearrangement uses TRBV4-1 and TRBJ2-7, with D possibly being TRBD1 (6 bases). CDR1 is MGHRA and CDR2 is YSYEKL in the germline V gene. V dropped 4 bases and J dropped 2 bases, with 15 bases sitting between them. The CDR3 runs 15 residues. CDR3 protein: CASSRSEAGAYEQYF. CDR3 nucleotides: TGCGCCAGCAGCCGATCAGAAGCAGGGGCCTACGAGCAGTACTTC.

Comment on this clonotype: Given the absence of the conserved phenylalanine or tryptophan at the CDR3 end, a read error is likely. The rearrangement links TRBV27 to TRBJ2-3; no definite D call. CDR1 and CDR2 (germline): MNHEY, SMNVEV (reference sequence). This CDR3 comprises 13 residues. The V gene lost 6 bases and the J gene lost 2 bases, with 9 bases spanning the gap. CDR3 region: CASSRPLTDTQYL. As DNA, the CDR3 is TGTGCCAGCAGCCGTCCCCTCACAGATACGCAGTATTTG.

The chain carries TRBV20-1 and TRBJ2-7; TRBD2 is a possible D gene (6 bases). The CDR3 is made up of 15 amino acids. The germline V gene has CDR1 DFQATT and CDR2 SNEGSKA (reference sequence). Trimming pared 6 bases from V and 4 bases from J, leaving 22 bases between. This CDR3 is CSAEEGRPSQYEQYF. The CDR3 region has the DNA TGCAGTGCCGAGGAGGGGAGGCCCTCTCAATACGAGCAGTACTTC.

The V call is TRBV20-1, the J call TRBJ2-5; TRBD1 might be the D (5 bases). The last part of the DNA fits TRBJ2-7 better; the J call may be wrong. Germline CDR1 and CDR2: DFQATT and SNEGSKA (reference sequence). The CDR3 contains 12 residues. In nucleotides, the CDR3 is TGCAGTGCTATGGACATTCTCACCGAGCAGTACTTC. It codes for CSAMDILTEQYF.

The DNA of the CDR3 is TGCGCCAGCGGTCGGGGGGGAATCGCGAACACCGGGGAGCTGTTTTTT. Translating it yields CASGRGGIANTGELFF. The V gene is TRBV10-1, the J gene TRBJ2-2; 8 nucleotides line up with TRBD2. This CDR3 has 16 amino acids. The germline CDR1 and CDR2 sequences are WNHNN and SYGVQD (reference sequence). The V and J ends lost 8 bases and 0 bases, in that order; junction bases with no gene match: 8.

This clonotype was observed a handful of times. The chain couples TRBV7-9 to TRBJ2-1; D possibly corresponds to TRBD2 (5 bases). The germline V gene has CDR1 SEHNR and CDR2 FQNEAQ (reference sequence). The CDR3 loop spans 13 amino acids. The germline V and J ends were trimmed by 6 bases and 3 bases, with 9 bases remaining between them. This CDR3 is CASRGADYNEQFF. DNA of the CDR3: TGTGCCAGCAGGGGAGCGGACTACAATGAGCAGTTCTTC.

As concerns this clonotype: The CDR3 end shows no conserved phenylalanine or tryptophan, and so a read error is likely. The chain joins TRBV12-3 or TRBV12-4 to TRBJ2-7; 9 nucleotides align to TRBD2. The CDR3 sequence is 14 residues long. V shed 5 bases and J 6 bases; nucleotides not matched to a gene: 8. CDR3 in amino acids: CASSTSGGSVEQYC. The CDR3 DNA reads as TGTGCCAGCAGTACAAGCGGGGGGTCGGTCGAGCAGTACTGC.

V is TRBV7-6 and J is TRBJ2-5; 9 bases fit TRBD2. The CDR3 runs to 15 residues. Germline V CDR1 and CDR2: SGHVS, FNYEAQ. Trimming took 1 base from V and 5 from J; bases not matched to a gene: 5. In DNA form, the CDR3 reads TGTGCCAGCAGCTTAGGGACTAGCGAGAGCGAGACCCAGTACTTC. Translation: CASSLGTSESETQYF.

In this sample, this clonotype turned up many times. The DNA of the CDR3 is TGTGCCAGCAGTCCCGGACAGGGGAACTATGGCTACACCTTC. It yields the protein CASSPGQGNYGYTF. The chain uses TRBV7-2 and TRBJ1-2, with 9 bases that match TRBD1. J gave up 2 bases and V 6 bases, and 4 bases lay outside the gene matches. The V gene's germline CDR1 is SGHTA and CDR2 FQGNSA. This CDR3 contains 14 residues.

This chain links TRBV9 with TRBJ2-1; D is unclear. The ends were cut back, 1 base at V and 6 bases at J, with 11 bases in the middle. Germline values: CDR1 SGDLS, CDR2 YYNGEE. The CDR3 has 14 amino acids. CDR3 loop: CASSVMGLGNEQFF. Written as DNA, the CDR3 is TGTGCCAGCAGCGTAATGGGTTTGGGCAATGAGCAGTTCTTC.

Note on this clonotype: Possible read error: a much larger clone is one base away. The CDR3 is CASSPEVDQPQHF. CDR3 DNA sequence: TGCGCCAGCAGCCCGGAGGTGGATCAGCCCCAGCATTTT. V is TRBV5-1 and J is TRBJ1-5; D uncertain. V shed 4 bases and J shed 5 bases, with 10 bases lying between them. The CDR3 extends over 13 amino acids. Germline lookup yields CDR1 SGHRS and CDR2 YFSETQ.

This clonotype was detected a few times. The genes are TRBV6-5 and TRBJ1-4; the D gene is possibly TRBD1 (6 bases). V was pared by 7 bases and J by 7 bases, with 19 bases between. Germline CDR1 is MNHEY and CDR2 is SVGAGI. The CDR3 has 15 residues. CDR3 bases: TGTGCCAGCACTCCGACCGGGGGGCTCGGTGAAAAACTGTTTTTT. It yields the protein CASTPTGGLGEKLFF.

V and J are TRBV5-1 and TRBJ1-1; tentative D call: TRBD1 (5 bases). With 4 bases removed from V and 3 bases from J, the gap between germline ends came to 10 bases. CDR1 SGHRS and CDR2 YFSETQ come from the germline V gene. The CDR3 loop spans 13 amino acids. The CDR3 reads CASSGRGDTEAFF. CDR3 sequence (DNA): TGCGCCAGCAGCGGCCGGGGGGACACTGAAGCTTTCTTT.

V usage is TRBV29-1 and J usage is TRBJ1-1, with unresolved D. The germline V and J ends were trimmed by 0 bases and 5 bases, with 4 bases remaining between them. Germline V gives CDR1 SQVTM, CDR2 ANQGSEA. The CDR3 contains 11 residues. CDR3 sequence (DNA): TGCAGCGTTGAAGATAATACTGAAGCTTTCTTT. This sequence encodes CSVEDNTEAFF.

Of note for this clonotype: A much larger clone sits a single nucleotide away, making a read error possible. The chain carries TRBV6-5 and TRBJ2-1, with D possibly matching TRBD1 (5 bases). Trimming shortened V by 0 bases and J by 11 bases, and 5 bases separated the two germline ends. The germline V gene has CDR1 MNHEY and CDR2 SVGAGI. The CDR3 is made up of 11 amino acids. The CDR3 sequence: CASSYSGQQFF. CDR3 DNA: TGTGCCAGCAGTTACTCGGGGCAGCAGTTCTTC.

The rearrangement links TRBV20-1 to TRBJ1-6; D gene unclear. V was pared by 3 bases and J by 3 bases, with 9 bases between. The CDR3 consists of 14 residues. The germline V gene encodes CDR1 DFQATT and CDR2 SNEGSKA (reference sequence). DNA for the CDR3: TGCAGTGCTAGGCGGGCAGTCTATAATTCACCCCTCCACTTT. This sequence encodes CSARRAVYNSPLHF.

This chain links TRBV6-6 with TRBJ2-7; D unresolved. This CDR3 comprises 12 residues. With 8 bases removed from V and 3 bases from J, the gap between germline ends came to 11 bases. Germline assignment: CDR1 MNHNY and CDR2 SVGAGI (reference sequence). CDR3 region: CASGLDIYEQYF. CDR3 bases: TGTGCCAGCGGCCTAGATATCTACGAGCAGTACTTC.

This clonotype was detected a few times. The V and J genes are TRBV20-1 and TRBJ2-7; D possibly corresponds to TRBD2 (6 bases). Per the germline V gene, CDR1 is DFQATT and CDR2 is SNEGSKA (reference sequence). The ends were cut back, 5 bases at V and 3 bases at J, with 11 bases in the middle. CDR3 length: 12 amino acids. CDR3 in amino acids: CSAGRQGYEQYF. The CDR3 bases are TGCAGTGCTGGGAGGCAGGGCTACGAGCAGTACTTC.

This clonotype appeared a few times. The J gene is TRBJ2-1, the V gene TRBV5-1; TRBD2 matches 9 bases. Germline assignment: CDR1 SGHRS and CDR2 YFSETQ. This CDR3 comprises 15 residues. V trimming: 6 bases; J trimming: 3 bases; junction bases outside the gene matches: 7. The CDR3 spells CASKQREAYYNEQFF. CDR3 bases: TGCGCCAGCAAACAGCGGGAGGCCTACTACAATGAGCAGTTCTTC.

The gene calls are TRBV6-4 and TRBJ1-2; TRBD1 matches at 9 bases. The trim removed 3 bases at V and 3 bases at J, leaving 5 bases unmatched. Per the germline V gene, CDR1 is MRHNA and CDR2 is SNTAGT. This CDR3 region has 15 residues. CDR3 sequence reads: CASSESWTGDYGYTF. The CDR3 DNA sequence: TGTGCCAGCAGTGAGTCGTGGACAGGGGACTATGGCTACACCTTC.

This clonotype was observed a handful of times. V is TRBV7-2 and J is TRBJ1-1; D remains ambiguous. The CDR3 consists of 14 residues. The V gene lost 1 base and the J gene lost 6 bases, with 12 bases spanning the gap. CDR1 is SGHTA, CDR2 FQGNSA, per germline. In nucleotides, the CDR3 is TGTGCCAGCAGCTTAGTGTCCGGGCAGGCTGAAGCTTTCTTT. It yields the protein CASSLVSGQAEAFF.

The chain employs TRBV2 and TRBJ1-6; 9 positions match TRBD1. CDR1 is SNHLY and CDR2 is FYNNEI in the germline V gene. The V segment lost 6 bases and the J segment 8 bases; nucleotides outside the gene matches: 8. This CDR3 is 15 amino acids long. The CDR3 region has the DNA TGTGCCAGCAGCCCCCGAGGACAGGGGTATTCACCCCTCCACTTT. Translating gives CASSPRGQGYSPLHF.